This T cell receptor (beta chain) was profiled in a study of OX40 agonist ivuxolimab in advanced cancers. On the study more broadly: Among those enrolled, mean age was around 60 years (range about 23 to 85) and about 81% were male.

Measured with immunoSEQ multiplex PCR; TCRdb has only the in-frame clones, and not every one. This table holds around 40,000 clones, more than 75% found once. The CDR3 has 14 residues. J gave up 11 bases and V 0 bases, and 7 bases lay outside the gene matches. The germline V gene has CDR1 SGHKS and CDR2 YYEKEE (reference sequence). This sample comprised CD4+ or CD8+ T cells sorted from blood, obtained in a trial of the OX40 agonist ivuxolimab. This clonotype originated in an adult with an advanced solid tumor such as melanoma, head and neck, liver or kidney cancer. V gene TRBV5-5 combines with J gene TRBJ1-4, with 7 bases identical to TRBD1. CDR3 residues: CASSLGQGNKKLFF. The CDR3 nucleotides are TGTGCCAGCAGCTTGGGACAGGGCAATAAGAAACTGTTTTTT.